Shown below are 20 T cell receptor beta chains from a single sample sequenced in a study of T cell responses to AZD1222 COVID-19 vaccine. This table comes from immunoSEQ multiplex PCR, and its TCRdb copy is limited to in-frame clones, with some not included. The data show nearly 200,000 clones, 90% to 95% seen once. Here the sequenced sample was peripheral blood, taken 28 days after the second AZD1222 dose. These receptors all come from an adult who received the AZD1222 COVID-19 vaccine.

The CDR3 loop is CASSAYRGSDYGYTF. In DNA form, the CDR3 reads TGTGCCAGCAGTGCCTACAGGGGTTCGGACTATGGCTACACCTTC. This chain connects TRBV6-4 to TRBJ1-2; TRBD1 agrees at 7 bases. The junction had 8 bases not matched to a gene; V was cut back by 4 bases and J by 3 bases. CDR1 and CDR2 (germline): MRHNA, SNTAGT. The CDR3 length is 15 residues.

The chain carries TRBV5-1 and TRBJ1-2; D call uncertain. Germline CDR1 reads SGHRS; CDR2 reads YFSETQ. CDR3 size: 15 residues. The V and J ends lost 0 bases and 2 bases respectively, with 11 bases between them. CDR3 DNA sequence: TGCGCCAGCAGCTTGGGACATTTAGGGAACTATGGCTACACCTTC. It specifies CASSLGHLGNYGYTF.

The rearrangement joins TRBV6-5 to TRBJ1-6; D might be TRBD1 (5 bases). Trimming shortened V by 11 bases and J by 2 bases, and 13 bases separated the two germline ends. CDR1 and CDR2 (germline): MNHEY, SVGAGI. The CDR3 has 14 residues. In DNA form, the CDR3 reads TGTGCCGGGGCTGGGGCGGCCTATAATTCACCCCTCCACTTT. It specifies CAGAGAAYNSPLHF.

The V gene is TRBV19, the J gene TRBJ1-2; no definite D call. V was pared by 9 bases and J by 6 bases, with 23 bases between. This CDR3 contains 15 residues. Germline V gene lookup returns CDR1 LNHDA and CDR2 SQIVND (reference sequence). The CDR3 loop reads CASLRRTLSMDGYTF. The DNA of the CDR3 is TGTGCCAGCCTTCGCCGGACGCTCAGTATGGATGGCTACACCTTC.

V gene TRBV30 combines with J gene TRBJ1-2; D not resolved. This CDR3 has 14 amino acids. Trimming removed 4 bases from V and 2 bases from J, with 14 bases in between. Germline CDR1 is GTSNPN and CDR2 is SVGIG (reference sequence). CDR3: CAWTPGGSNYGYTF. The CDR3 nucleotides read TGTGCCTGGACCCCGGGAGGGTCCAACTATGGCTACACCTTC.

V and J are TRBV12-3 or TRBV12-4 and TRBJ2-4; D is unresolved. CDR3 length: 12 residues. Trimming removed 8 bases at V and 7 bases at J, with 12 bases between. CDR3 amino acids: CASRVAGNIQYF. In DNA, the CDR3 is TGTGCCAGCCGAGTCGCCGGGAACATTCAGTACTTC.

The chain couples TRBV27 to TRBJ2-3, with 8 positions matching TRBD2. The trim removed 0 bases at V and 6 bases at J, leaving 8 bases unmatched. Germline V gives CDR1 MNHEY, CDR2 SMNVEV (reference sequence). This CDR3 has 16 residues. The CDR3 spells CASSLSSRGGPDTQYF. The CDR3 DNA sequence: TGTGCCAGCAGTTTATCCTCCCGGGGGGGCCCCGATACGCAGTATTTT.

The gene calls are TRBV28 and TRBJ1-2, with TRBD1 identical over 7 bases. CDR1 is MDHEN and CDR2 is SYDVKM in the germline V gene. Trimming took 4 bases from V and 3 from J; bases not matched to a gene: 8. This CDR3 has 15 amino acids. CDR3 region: CASSSSQGVDYGYTF. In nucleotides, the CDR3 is TGTGCCAGCAGTTCCAGCCAGGGGGTTGACTATGGCTACACCTTC.

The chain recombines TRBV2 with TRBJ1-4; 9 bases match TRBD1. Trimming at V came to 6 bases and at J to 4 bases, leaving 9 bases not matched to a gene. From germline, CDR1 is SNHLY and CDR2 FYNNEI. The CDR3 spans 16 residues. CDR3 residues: CASRNRGLGFNEKLFF. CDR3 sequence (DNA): TGTGCCAGCAGGAACAGGGGGCTTGGCTTTAATGAAAAACTGTTTTTT.

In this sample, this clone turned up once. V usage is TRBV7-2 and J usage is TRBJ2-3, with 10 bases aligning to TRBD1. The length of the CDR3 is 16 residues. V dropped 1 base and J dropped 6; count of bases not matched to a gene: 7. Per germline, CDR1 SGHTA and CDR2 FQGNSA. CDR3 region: CASSLVRGTGVDTQYF. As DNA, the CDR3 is TGTGCCAGCAGCTTAGTAAGGGGGACAGGGGTCGATACGCAGTATTTT.

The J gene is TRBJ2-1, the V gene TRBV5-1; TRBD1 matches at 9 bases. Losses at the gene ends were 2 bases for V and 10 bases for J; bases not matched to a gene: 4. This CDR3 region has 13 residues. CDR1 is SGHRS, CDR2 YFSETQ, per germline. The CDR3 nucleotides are TGCGCCAGCAGCTTCGGACAGGGGTACGAGCAGTTCTTC. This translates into CASSFGQGYEQFF.

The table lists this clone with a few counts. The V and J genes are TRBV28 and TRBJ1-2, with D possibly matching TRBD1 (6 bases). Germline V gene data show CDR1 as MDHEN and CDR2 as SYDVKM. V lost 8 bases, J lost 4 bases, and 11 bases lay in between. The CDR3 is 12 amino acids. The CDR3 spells CASAWGPYGYTF. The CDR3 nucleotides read TGTGCCAGCGCTTGGGGGCCCTATGGCTACACCTTC.

CDR3: CAISGGTSGADTQYF. The CDR3 coding sequence is TGTGCCATCAGTGGGGGGACTAGCGGGGCCGATACGCAGTATTTT. This chain joins TRBV10-3 and TRBJ2-3, with 13 bases lining up with TRBD2. V trimming: 4 bases; J trimming: 6 bases; junction bases outside the gene matches: 4. CDR3 length: 15 amino acids. CDR1 is ENHRY, CDR2 SYGVKD, per germline.

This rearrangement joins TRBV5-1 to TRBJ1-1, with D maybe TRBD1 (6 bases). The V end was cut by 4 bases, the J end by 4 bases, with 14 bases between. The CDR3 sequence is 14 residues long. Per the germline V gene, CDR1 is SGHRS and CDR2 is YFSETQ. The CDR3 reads CASSHLQGGTEAFF. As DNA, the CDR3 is TGCGCCAGCAGCCACTTACAGGGAGGCACTGAAGCTTTCTTT.

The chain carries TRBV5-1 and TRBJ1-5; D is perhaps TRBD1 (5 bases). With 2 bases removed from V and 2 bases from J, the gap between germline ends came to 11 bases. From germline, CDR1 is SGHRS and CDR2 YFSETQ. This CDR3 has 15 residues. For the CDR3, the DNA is TGCGCCAGCAGCTTTGGGGGAGAAGGCAATCAGCCCCAGCATTTT. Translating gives CASSFGGEGNQPQHF. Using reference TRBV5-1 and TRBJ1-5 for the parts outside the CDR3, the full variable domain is KAGVTQTPRYLIKTRGQQVTLSCSPISGHRSVSWYQQTPGQGLQFLFEYFSETQRNKGNFPGRFSGRQFSNSRSEMNVSTLELGDSALYLCASSFGGEGNQPQHFGDGTRLSIL.

CDR3 DNA: TGTGCCAGCAGGAGGGAGGAGGTGAACACTGAAGCTTTCTTT. Translating gives CASRREEVNTEAFF. The V gene is TRBV2, the J gene TRBJ1-1; no reliable D call. The germline CDR1 and CDR2 sequences are SNHLY and FYNNEI. The V gene lost 6 bases and the J gene lost 0 bases, with 11 bases spanning the gap. CDR3 size: 14 residues.

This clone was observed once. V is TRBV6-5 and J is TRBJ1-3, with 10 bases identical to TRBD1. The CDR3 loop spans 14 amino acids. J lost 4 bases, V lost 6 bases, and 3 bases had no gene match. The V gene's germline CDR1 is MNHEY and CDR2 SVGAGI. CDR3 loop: CASSDRGPGNTIYF. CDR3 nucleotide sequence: TGTGCCAGCAGCGACAGGGGGCCCGGAAACACCATATATTTT.

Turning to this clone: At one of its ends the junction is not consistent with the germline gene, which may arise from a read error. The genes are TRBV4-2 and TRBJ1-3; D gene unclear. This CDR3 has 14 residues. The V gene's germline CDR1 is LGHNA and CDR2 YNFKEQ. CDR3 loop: CASSQAPSRNTIYF. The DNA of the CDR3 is TGTGCCAGCAGCCAAGCACCCTCTCGAAACACCATATATTTT.

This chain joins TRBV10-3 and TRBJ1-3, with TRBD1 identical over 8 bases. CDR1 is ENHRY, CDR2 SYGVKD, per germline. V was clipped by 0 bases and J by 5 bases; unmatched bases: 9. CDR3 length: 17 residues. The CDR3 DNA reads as TGTGCCATCAGTGAGTCGATAAGACAGGGGATCAGAAACACCATATATTTT. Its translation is CAISESIRQGIRNTIYF.

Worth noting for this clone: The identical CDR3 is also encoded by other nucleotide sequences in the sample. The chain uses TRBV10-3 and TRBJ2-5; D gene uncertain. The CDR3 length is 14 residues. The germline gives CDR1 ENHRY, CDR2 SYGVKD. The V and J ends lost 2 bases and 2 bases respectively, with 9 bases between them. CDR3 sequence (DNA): TGTGCCATCAGTGAGGGAACAGTTCAAGAGACCCAGTACTTC. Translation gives CAISEGTVQETQYF.